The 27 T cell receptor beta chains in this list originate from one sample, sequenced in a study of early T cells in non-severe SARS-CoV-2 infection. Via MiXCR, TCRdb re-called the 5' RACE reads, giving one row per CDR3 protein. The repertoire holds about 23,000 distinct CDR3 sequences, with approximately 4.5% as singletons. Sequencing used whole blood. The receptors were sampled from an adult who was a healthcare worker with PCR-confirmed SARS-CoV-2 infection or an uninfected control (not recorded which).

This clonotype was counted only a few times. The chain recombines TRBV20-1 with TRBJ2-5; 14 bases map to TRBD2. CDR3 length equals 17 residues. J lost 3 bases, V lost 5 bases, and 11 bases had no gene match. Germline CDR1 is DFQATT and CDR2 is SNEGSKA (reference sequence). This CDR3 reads CSADDTGTSGGKETQYF. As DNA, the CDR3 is TGCAGTGCTGACGATACCGGGACTAGCGGGGGAAAAGAGACCCAGTACTTC.

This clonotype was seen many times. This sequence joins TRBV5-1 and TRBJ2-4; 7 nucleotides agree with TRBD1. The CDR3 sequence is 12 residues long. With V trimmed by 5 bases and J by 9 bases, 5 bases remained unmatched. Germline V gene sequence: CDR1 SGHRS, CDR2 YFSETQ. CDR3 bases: TGCGCCAGCAGTAGGGGGCAGGGCATTCAGTACTTC. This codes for CASSRGQGIQYF.

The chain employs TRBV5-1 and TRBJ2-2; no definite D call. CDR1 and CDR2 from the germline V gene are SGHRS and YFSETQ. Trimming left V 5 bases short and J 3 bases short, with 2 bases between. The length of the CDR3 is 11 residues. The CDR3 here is CASSDTGELFF. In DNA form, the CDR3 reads TGCGCCAGCAGTGACACCGGGGAGCTGTTTTTT.

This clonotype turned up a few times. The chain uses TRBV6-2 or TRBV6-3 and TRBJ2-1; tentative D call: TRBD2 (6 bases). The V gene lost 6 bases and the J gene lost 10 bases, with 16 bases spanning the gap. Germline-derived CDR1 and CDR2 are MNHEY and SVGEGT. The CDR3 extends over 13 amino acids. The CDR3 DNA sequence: TGTGCCAGCAGCCGGGAGAGGGCCGCCGAGCAGTTCTTC. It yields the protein CASSRERAAEQFF.

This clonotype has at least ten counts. The CDR3 nucleotides are TGTGCCAGCAGCCGGAGCGCCGGGGAGACCCAGTACTTC. It is translated as CASSRSAGETQYF. The rearrangement joins TRBV7-9 to TRBJ2-5, with D unclear. This CDR3 spans 13 amino acids. Per the germline V gene, CDR1 is SEHNR and CDR2 is FQNEAQ (reference sequence). V lost 5 bases and J 5 bases, leaving 12 bases between the germline ends. The whole variable domain, filled in from reference TRBV7-9 and TRBJ2-5, reads DTGVSQNPRHKITKRGQNVTFRCDPISEHNRLYWYRQTLGQGPEFLTYFQNEAQLEKSRLLSDRFSAERPKGSFSTLEIQRTEQGDSAMYLCASSRSAGETQYFGPGTRLLVL.

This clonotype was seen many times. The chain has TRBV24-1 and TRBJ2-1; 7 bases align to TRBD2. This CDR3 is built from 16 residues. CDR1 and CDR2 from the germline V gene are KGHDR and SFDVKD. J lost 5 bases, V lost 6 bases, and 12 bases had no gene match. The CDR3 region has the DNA TGTGCCACCAGTCCCCAGCGGGGAACCCCTAACAATGAGCAGTTCTTC. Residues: CATSPQRGTPNNEQFF.

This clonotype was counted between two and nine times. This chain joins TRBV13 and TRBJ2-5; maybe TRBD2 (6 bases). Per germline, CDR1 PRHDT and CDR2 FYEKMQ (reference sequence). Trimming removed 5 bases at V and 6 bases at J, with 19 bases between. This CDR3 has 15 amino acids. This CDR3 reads CASSTVVQGGKTQYF. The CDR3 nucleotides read TGTGCCAGCAGCACCGTAGTGCAGGGAGGCAAGACCCAGTACTTC.

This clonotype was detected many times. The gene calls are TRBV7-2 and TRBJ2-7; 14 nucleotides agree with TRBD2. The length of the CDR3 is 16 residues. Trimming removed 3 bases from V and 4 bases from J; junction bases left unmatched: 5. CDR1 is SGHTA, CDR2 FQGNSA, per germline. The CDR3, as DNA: TGTGCCAGCAGCTTCTCCGGACTAGCGGGGGGATACGAGCAGTACTTC. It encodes CASSFSGLAGGYEQYF.

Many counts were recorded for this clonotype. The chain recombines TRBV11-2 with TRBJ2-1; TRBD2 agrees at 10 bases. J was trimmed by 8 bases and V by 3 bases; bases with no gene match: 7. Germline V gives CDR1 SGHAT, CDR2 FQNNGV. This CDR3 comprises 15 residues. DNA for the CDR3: TGTGCCAGCAGCTTGCGCCCGGGACTAGCGTATGAGCAGTTCTTC. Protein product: CASSLRPGLAYEQFF.

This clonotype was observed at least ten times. The CDR3 DNA sequence: TGTGCCAGCAGCCGGGACAGGGTGGAACAGCCCCAGCATTTT. Its protein product is CASSRDRVEQPQHF. The chain couples TRBV6-5 to TRBJ1-5; the match to TRBD1 covers 9 bases. The germline gives CDR1 MNHEY, CDR2 SVGAGI. V was clipped by 6 bases and J by 7 bases; unmatched bases: 7. The CDR3 is 14 amino acids.

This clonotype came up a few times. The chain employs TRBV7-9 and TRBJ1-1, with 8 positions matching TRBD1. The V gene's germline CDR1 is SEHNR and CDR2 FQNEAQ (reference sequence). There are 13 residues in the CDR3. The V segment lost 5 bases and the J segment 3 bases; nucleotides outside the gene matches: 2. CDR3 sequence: CASSRDRYTEAFF. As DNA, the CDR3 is TGTGCCAGCAGCAGGGACAGGTACACTGAAGCTTTCTTT.

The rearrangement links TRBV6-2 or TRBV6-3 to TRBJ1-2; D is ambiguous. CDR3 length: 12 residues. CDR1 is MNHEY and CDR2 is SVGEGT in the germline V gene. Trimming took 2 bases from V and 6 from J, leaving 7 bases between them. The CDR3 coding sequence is TGTGCCAGCAGTTACCTGGGAAATGGCTACACCTTC. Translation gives CASSYLGNGYTF.

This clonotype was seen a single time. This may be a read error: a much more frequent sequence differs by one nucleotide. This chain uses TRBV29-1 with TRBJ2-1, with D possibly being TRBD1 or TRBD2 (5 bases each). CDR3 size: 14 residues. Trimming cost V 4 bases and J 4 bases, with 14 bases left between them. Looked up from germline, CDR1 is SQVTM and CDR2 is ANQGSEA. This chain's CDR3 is CSVAGGILYNEQFF. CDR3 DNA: TGCAGCGTTGCTGGGGGAATCTTATACAATGAGCAGTTCTTC.

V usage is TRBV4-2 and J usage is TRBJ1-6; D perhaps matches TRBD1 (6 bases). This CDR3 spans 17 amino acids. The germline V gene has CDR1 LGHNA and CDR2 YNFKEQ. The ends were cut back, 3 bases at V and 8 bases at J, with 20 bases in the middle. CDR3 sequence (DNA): TGTGCCAGCAGCCACCCCTTTGACAGGAGAGGGTATTCACCCCTCCACTTT. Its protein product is CASSHPFDRRGYSPLHF.

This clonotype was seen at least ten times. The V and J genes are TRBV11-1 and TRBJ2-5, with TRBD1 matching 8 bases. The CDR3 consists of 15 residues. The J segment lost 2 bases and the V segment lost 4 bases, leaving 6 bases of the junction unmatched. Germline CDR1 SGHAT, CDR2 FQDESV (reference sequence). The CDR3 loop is CASSSRDRRQETQYF. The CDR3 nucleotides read TGTGCCAGCAGCTCCCGGGACAGGCGGCAAGAGACCCAGTACTTC.

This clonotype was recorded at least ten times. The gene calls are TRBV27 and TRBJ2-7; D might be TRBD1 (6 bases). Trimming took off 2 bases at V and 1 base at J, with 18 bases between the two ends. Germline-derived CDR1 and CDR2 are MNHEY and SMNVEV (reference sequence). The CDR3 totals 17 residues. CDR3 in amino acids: CASSLTLYGTPSYEQYF. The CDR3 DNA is TGTGCCAGCAGTTTAACCCTATACGGGACACCGTCCTACGAGCAGTACTTC.

The CDR3 coding sequence is TGTGCCAGCAGTTACCTCGACAGAACCTATGGCTACACCTTC. This sequence encodes CASSYLDRTYGYTF. The chain combines TRBV6-5 with TRBJ1-2; tentatively, D is TRBD1 (5 bases). Germline CDR1 reads MNHEY; CDR2 reads SVGAGI. The CDR3 spans 14 residues. Trimming stripped 2 bases from V and 4 bases from J, with 11 bases between.

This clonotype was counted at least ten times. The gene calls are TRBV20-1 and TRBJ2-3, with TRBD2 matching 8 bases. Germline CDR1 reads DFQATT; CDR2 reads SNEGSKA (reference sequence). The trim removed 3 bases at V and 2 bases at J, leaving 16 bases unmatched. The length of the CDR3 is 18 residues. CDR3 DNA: TGCAGTGCTAGGGCCCCCCGGGGCAAAGCGGGGGACACAGATACGCAGTATTTT. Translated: CSARAPRGKAGDTDTQYF.

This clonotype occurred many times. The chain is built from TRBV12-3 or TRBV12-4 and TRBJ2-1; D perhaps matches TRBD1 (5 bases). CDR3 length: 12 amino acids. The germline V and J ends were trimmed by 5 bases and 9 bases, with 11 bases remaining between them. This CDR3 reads CASSQIDSEQFF. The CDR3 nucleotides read TGTGCCAGCAGTCAAATAGACAGTGAGCAGTTCTTC.

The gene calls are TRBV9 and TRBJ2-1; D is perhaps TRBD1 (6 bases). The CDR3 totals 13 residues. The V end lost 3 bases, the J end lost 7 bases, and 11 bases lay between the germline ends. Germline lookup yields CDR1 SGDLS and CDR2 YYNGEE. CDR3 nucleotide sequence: TGTGCCAGCAGCGGGAGAGACAGGAATGAGCAGTTCTTC. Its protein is CASSGRDRNEQFF. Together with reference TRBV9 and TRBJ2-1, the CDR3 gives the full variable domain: DSGVTQTPKHLITATGQRVTLRCSPRSGDLSVYWYQQSLDQGLQFLIQYYNGEERAKGNILERFSAQQFPDLHSELNLSSLELGDSALYFCASSGRDRNEQFFGPGTRLTVL.

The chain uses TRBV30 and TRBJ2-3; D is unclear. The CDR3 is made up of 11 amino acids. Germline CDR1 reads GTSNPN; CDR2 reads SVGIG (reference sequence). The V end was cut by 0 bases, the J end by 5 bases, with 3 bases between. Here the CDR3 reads CAWSVGDTQYF. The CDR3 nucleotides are TGTGCCTGGAGTGTAGGAGATACGCAGTATTTT.

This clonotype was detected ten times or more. As DNA, the CDR3 is TGTGCCAGCAGTTCTGACAACCGCAATCAGCCCCAGCATTTT. It translates to CASSSDNRNQPQHF. The chain links TRBV6-2 or TRBV6-3 to TRBJ1-5; D gene uncertain. Deletions cut 4 bases from V and 2 bases from J, with 9 bases between. Germline CDR1 and CDR2: MNHEY and SVGEGT. The CDR3 loop spans 14 amino acids.

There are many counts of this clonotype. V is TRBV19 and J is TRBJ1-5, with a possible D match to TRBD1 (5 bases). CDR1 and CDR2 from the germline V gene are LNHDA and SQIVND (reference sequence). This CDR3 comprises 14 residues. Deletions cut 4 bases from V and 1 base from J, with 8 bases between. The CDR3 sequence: CASSNWDSNQPQHF. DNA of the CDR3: TGTGCCAGTAGTAACTGGGACAGCAATCAGCCCCAGCATTTT.

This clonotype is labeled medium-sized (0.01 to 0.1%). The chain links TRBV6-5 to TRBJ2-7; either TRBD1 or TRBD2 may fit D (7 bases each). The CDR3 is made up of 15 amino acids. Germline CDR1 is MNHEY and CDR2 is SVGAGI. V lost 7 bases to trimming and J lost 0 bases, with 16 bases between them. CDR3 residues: CASIPRGGLSYEQYF. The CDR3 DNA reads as TGTGCCAGCATCCCCAGGGGGGGGCTCTCCTACGAGCAGTACTTC.

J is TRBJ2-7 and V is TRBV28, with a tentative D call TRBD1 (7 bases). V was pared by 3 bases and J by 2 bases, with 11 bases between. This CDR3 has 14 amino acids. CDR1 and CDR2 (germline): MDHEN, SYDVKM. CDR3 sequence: CASSLGGQTYEQYF. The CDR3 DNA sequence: TGTGCCAGCAGTTTGGGGGGACAGACCTACGAGCAGTACTTC. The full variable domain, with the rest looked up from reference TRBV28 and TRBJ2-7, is DVKVTQSSRYLVKRTGEKVFLECVQDMDHENMFWYRQDPGLGLRLIYFSYDVKMKEKGDIPEGYSVSREKKERFSLILESASTNQTSMYLCASSLGGQTYEQYFGPGTRLTVT.

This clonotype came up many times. CDR3 region: CASSSIIIPGQLNTGELFF. The CDR3 region has the DNA TGTGCCAGCAGCTCAATAATTATCCCGGGACAGCTGAACACCGGGGAGCTGTTTTTT. This chain uses TRBV7-6 with TRBJ2-2; 7 nucleotides match TRBD1. From germline, CDR1 is SGHVS and CDR2 FNYEAQ. This CDR3 contains 19 residues. The J segment lost 1 base and the V segment lost 4 bases, leaving 15 bases of the junction unmatched. Looking up the rest from reference TRBV7-6 and TRBJ2-2 gives the full variable domain: GAGVSQSPRYKVTKRGQDVALRCDPISGHVSLYWYRQALGQGPEFLTYFNYEAQQDKSGLPNDRFSAERPEGSISTLTIQRTEQRDSAMYRCASSSIIIPGQLNTGELFFGEGSRLTVL.

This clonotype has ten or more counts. The CDR3 DNA reads TGCGCCAGCAGCTTCACGGGGGCCCAAGAGACCCAGTACTTC. Encoded protein: CASSFTGAQETQYF. The chain joins TRBV5-1 to TRBJ2-5; D tentatively reads TRBD1 or TRBD2 (6 bases each). The length of the CDR3 is 14 residues. Germline V gene data show CDR1 as SGHRS and CDR2 as YFSETQ. V dropped 2 bases and J dropped 1 base, with 9 bases sitting between them.